This is a list of T cell receptor beta chains from one sample in a study of control samples from healthy donors and cancer patients. The method was immunoSEQ multiplex PCR; TCRdb's version includes in-frame clones alone and lacks a portion of them. The sample yields some 140,000 clones, 70% to 90% seen once. Sequencing used blood. These receptors were taken from a woman under 40 in good health. Both conserved end residues are part of each CDR3. A D gene is named only where the DNA matches it firmly. Only some rows state a clone size, as once, few, many or a class for expanded clones.

d_gene | j_gene | abundance | v_gene | CDR3aa | CDR3nt
TRBD2 | TRBJ2-1 | . | TRBV3-1/TRBV3-2 | CASSPRLAGVEQFF | TGTGCCAGCAGCCCTCGACTAGCGGGAGTTGAGCAGTTCTTC
TRBD1 | TRBJ2-4 | . | TRBV19 | CASSIRQGAGLNKNIQYF | TGTGCCAGTAGTATCAGGCAGGGGGCGGGCCTTAACAAAAACATTCAGTACTTC
. | TRBJ2-1 | . | TRBV7-9 | CASSLLRDEEQFF | TGTGCCAGCAGCTTACTCCGGGATGAGGAGCAGTTCTTC
. | TRBJ1-5 | . | TRBV2 | CASSEAGPGGNQPQHF | TGTGCCAGCAGTGAAGCGGGTCCGGGGGGCAATCAGCCCCAGCATTTT
. | TRBJ2-3 | . | TRBV24-1 | CATSDSTDTQYF | TGTGCCACCAGTGATTCCACAGATACGCAGTATTTT
TRBD1 | TRBJ1-2 | . | TRBV3-1/TRBV3-2 | CASSQGDRGGYTF | TGTGCCAGCAGCCAAGGGGACAGGGGTGGCTACACCTTC
. | TRBJ2-1 | . | TRBV7-2 | CASSLAGLAQSSYNEQFF | TGTGCCAGCAGCTTAGCGGGGCTAGCCCAGAGCTCCTACAATGAGCAGTTCTTC
TRBD2 | TRBJ2-7 | . | TRBV11-3 | CASSAGVGDEQYF | TGTGCCAGCAGCGCGGGAGTGGGTGACGAGCAGTACTTC
. | TRBJ2-1 | . | TRBV18 | CASSRTQDYEQFF | TGTGCCAGCTCACGAACACAGGACTATGAGCAGTTCTTC
TRBD2 | TRBJ2-1 | . | TRBV24-1 | CATSDRTSGVYNEQFF | TGTGCCACCAGTGACAGGACTAGCGGGGTCTACAATGAGCAGTTCTTC
. | TRBJ2-2 | . | TRBV11-1 | CASRRLGTGELFF | TGTGCCAGCAGACGACTAGGGACCGGGGAGCTGTTTTTT
TRBD1 | TRBJ2-1 | . | TRBV5-1 | CASSLGDRTNEQFF | TGCGCCAGCAGCTTGGGGGACAGAACCAATGAGCAGTTCTTC
. | TRBJ1-1 | . | TRBV6-1 | CASSESSQMNTEAFF | TGTGCCAGCAGTGAAAGTAGTCAGATGAACACTGAAGCTTTCTTT
TRBD1 | TRBJ1-1 | . | TRBV19 | CASRTSGTGDTEAFF | TGTGCCAGTAGGACCTCAGGGACAGGGGACACTGAAGCTTTCTTT
. | TRBJ1-2 | once | TRBV7-9 | CASSLLDRVSGYTF | TGTGCCAGCAGCTTACTGGACAGAGTTAGTGGCTACACCTTC
. | TRBJ2-5 | . | TRBV2 | CASSESFGGTQYF | TGTGCCAGCAGTGAGAGTTTTGGTGGGACCCAGTACTTC
TRBD1 | TRBJ1-5 | . | TRBV5-6 | CASSWGTGNQPQHF | TGTGCCAGCAGTTGGGGGACAGGGAATCAGCCCCAGCATTTT
TRBD2 | TRBJ2-1 | . | TRBV7-2 | CASSYLAGGIYNEQFF | TGTGCCAGCAGCTACTTAGCGGGAGGGATCTACAATGAGCAGTTCTTC
. | TRBJ2-2 | . | TRBV29-1 | CSVELFGVDYTGELFF | TGCAGCGTTGAATTGTTTGGGGTTGATTACACCGGGGAGCTGTTTTTT
. | TRBJ1-1 | . | TRBV29-1 | CSVVGGPNTEAFF | TGCAGCGTTGTTGGGGGACCCAACACTGAAGCTTTCTTT
TRBD1 | TRBJ2-7 | few | TRBV5-1 | CASSLVSQGAREQYF | TGCGCCAGCAGCTTGGTATCACAGGGGGCCAGAGAGCAGTACTTC
TRBD2 | TRBJ2-7 | . | TRBV27 | CASSPWTSGYEQYF | TGTGCCAGCAGCCCTTGGACTAGCGGCTACGAGCAGTACTTC
. | TRBJ1-4 | . | TRBV6-2/TRBV6-3 | CASSRGSSDVLLFF | TGTGCCAGCAGTCGAGGGAGTTCGGACGTTCTCCTGTTTTTT
. | TRBJ2-7 | . | TRBV19 | CASSPRDWSYEQYF | TGTGCCAGTAGTCCGAGGGACTGGTCCTACGAGCAGTACTTC
TRBD1 | TRBJ1-1 | . | TRBV24-1 | CATSANFGTGGNTEAFF | TGTGCCACCAGTGCTAACTTCGGGACAGGGGGAAACACTGAAGCTTTCTTT
. | TRBJ1-1 | few | TRBV7-9 | CASSQTVEAFF | TGTGCCAGCAGCCAGACAGTTGAAGCTTTCTTT
TRBD2 | TRBJ2-7 | few | TRBV29-1 | CSATFSGKIYEQYF | TGCAGCGCCACGTTTAGCGGGAAAATCTACGAGCAGTACTTC
. | TRBJ2-7 | . | TRBV5-5 | CASSLGLGLGLEQYF | TGTGCCAGCAGCTTGGGTTTGGGGTTAGGTCTCGAGCAGTACTTC
. | TRBJ2-7 | . | TRBV14 | CASSQWGHSYEQYF | TGTGCCAGCAGCCAGTGGGGGCACTCCTACGAGCAGTACTTC
. | TRBJ1-2 | . | TRBV30 | CAWSVQVSNYGYTF | TGTGCCTGGAGTGTACAAGTTAGCAACTATGGCTACACCTTC
TRBD1 | TRBJ2-7 | . | TRBV7-2 | CASSSRRGTGTYEQYF | TGTGCCAGCAGCTCCCGCAGGGGGACAGGTACCTACGAGCAGTACTTC
. | TRBJ1-1 | . | TRBV15 | CATSRREQNTEAFF | TGTGCCACCAGCAGGCGCGAACAGAACACTGAAGCTTTCTTT
. | TRBJ2-7 | . | TRBV11-3 | CASSFQGSSSYEQYF | TGTGCCAGCAGCTTTCAGGGGTCGAGCTCCTACGAGCAGTACTTC
. | TRBJ2-7 | . | TRBV7-2 | CASSPWDAHEQYF | TGTGCCAGCAGCCCCTGGGACGCCCACGAGCAGTACTTC
TRBD2 | TRBJ2-2 | . | TRBV29-1 | CSAQRGATANTGELFF | TGCAGCGCCCAGCGGGGAGCCACCGCGAACACCGGGGAGCTGTTTTTT
. | TRBJ1-2 | . | TRBV2 | CASSEQEIYGYTF | TGTGCCAGCAGTGAACAGGAAATCTATGGCTACACCTTC
TRBD2 | TRBJ2-7 | once | TRBV18 | CASSPGLAEKRLEQYF | TGTGCCAGCTCACCCGGACTAGCGGAAAAAAGGCTCGAGCAGTACTTC
. | TRBJ2-3 | . | TRBV30 | CAWSSEGGDTQYF | TGTGCCTGGAGCTCCGAGGGGGGAGATACGCAGTATTTT
. | TRBJ2-3 | . | TRBV6-5 | CASSSQVFNTDTQYF | TGTGCCAGCAGTTCACAGGTCTTTAACACAGATACGCAGTATTTT
. | TRBJ1-3 | . | TRBV7-8 | CASSLVRAGTIYF | TGTGCCAGCAGCTTAGTTCGAGCGGGCACCATATATTTT
. | TRBJ2-5 | . | TRBV25-1 | CASSEFGLGLETQYF | TGTGCCAGCAGTGAATTCGGGCTAGGTTTAGAGACCCAGTACTTC
TRBD1 | TRBJ1-1 | once | TRBV5-4 | CASSLGGTGEAFF | TGTGCCAGCAGCTTGGGGGGGACAGGTGAAGCTTTCTTT
TRBD2 | TRBJ2-3 | once | TRBV25-1 | CASSEAGVDTQYF | TGTGCCAGCAGTGAAGCGGGAGTAGATACGCAGTATTTT
TRBD1 | TRBJ1-5 | . | TRBV6-5 | CASSQDRGRNQPQHF | TGTGCCAGCAGTCAGGACAGGGGCCGCAATCAGCCCCAGCATTTT
TRBD2 | TRBJ2-1 | . | TRBV18 | CASSPGASGVNEQFF | TGTGCCAGCTCACCAGGGGCTAGCGGGGTCAATGAGCAGTTCTTC
. | TRBJ1-2 | . | TRBV10-2 | CASSEWEDSVNYGYTF | TGCGCCAGCAGTGAGTGGGAAGACAGCGTTAACTATGGCTACACCTTC
. | TRBJ1-5 | . | TRBV12-3/TRBV12-4 | CASSLGSQPQHF | TGTGCCAGCAGTTTGGGCTCTCAGCCCCAGCATTTT
TRBD1 | TRBJ1-6 | once | TRBV7-9 | CASRQGQDYNSPLHF | TGTGCCAGCAGACAAGGACAGGATTATAATTCACCCCTCCACTTT
TRBD1 | TRBJ1-1 | . | TRBV5-1 | CASSFVEGARYTEAFF | TGCGCCAGCAGCTTCGTAGAGGGGGCGAGGTACACTGAAGCTTTCTTT
. | TRBJ1-5 | . | TRBV7-8 | CASSFSRDSNQPQHF | TGTGCCAGCAGCTTTAGCAGGGATAGCAATCAGCCCCAGCATTTT
TRBD1 | TRBJ1-1 | . | TRBV6-1 | CASSDALGTGFVEAFF | TGTGCCAGCAGTGACGCCCTCGGGACAGGGTTTGTTGAAGCTTTCTTT
TRBD1 | TRBJ2-1 | . | TRBV19 | CASSSRQGAVNEQFF | TGTGCCAGTAGTTCAAGGCAGGGGGCGGTAAATGAGCAGTTCTTC
. | TRBJ1-2 | . | TRBV11-2 | CASSSTVDNYGYTF | TGTGCCAGCAGCTCCACAGTAGATAACTATGGCTACACCTTC